A selection of T cell receptor beta chains follows, all from one sample in a study of radiotherapy plus CTLA-4 blockade in lung cancer. Assay: immunoSEQ multiplex PCR; the TCRdb copy retains only in-frame clones and omits some. The sample records nearly 110,000 clones, more than 70% being singletons. This specimen consisted of peripheral blood, obtained from a patient treated with radiotherapy plus ipilimumab. Source of these receptors: a human donor with non-small cell lung cancer that progressed on radiotherapy plus ipilimumab. Some clones in this sample may be carry-over from other donors' samples. Each CDR3 is given without its conserved first and last residue.

TRBV6-1 ASSLIGGARETQY
TRBV5-6 ASSLDGDNTEAF
TRBV16 ASSRNRDRGGGYT
TRBV10-3 AISQDTSYNEQF
TRBV18 ASSPGGQGTQY
TRBV13 ASSKGILDGNTIY
TRBV10-3 AISGDREYAETQY
TRBV6-5 ASSYAGTTEAF
TRBV2 ASSETRVNTGELF
TRBV6-5 ASRREFSVQQY